This entry lists 19 T cell receptor beta chains sequenced from one sample in a study of T cells after yellow fever vaccination. TCRdb passed the 5' RACE reads through MiXCR, listing each CDR3 protein once. The data contain roughly 500,000 distinct CDR3 sequences, 15% to 20% of them singletons. This material consisted of PBMCs, taken 15 days after the yellow fever booster vaccination. These receptors came from a man aged 25 to 40 who received the YFV17D yellow fever vaccine.

The chain uses TRBV14 and TRBJ2-1, with D perhaps TRBD2 (5 bases). CDR1 is SGHDN, CDR2 FVKESK, per germline. V was cut by 8 bases and J by 2 bases, with 10 bases left in between. The length of the CDR3 is 13 residues. CDR3: CASGLLPYNEQFF. In DNA, the CDR3 is TGTGCCAGCGGACTTCTCCCCTACAATGAGCAGTTCTTC.

In its sample, this clonotype was seen a few times. The chain links TRBV28 to TRBJ2-7; possible D gene TRBD2, 7 bases. V was cut by 8 bases and J by 0 bases, with 17 bases left in between. CDR1 is MDHEN, CDR2 SYDVKM, per germline. The CDR3 has 15 residues. In nucleotides, the CDR3 is TGTGCCAGCCTCCGACGGGGGGCGTACTCCTACGAGCAGTACTTC. Protein sequence: CASLRRGAYSYEQYF.

This clonotype was recorded a few times. V is TRBV5-1 and J is TRBJ2-1, with TRBD2 identical over 10 bases. The CDR3 length is 18 residues. Germline V gene lookup returns CDR1 SGHRS and CDR2 YFSETQ. V lost 4 bases and J lost 1; bases outside the gene matches: 11. The CDR3 loop reads CASSGGLARQDSYNEQFF. In DNA, the CDR3 is TGCGCCAGCAGCGGGGGACTAGCGAGACAGGATTCCTACAATGAGCAGTTCTTC.

This sequence joins TRBV20-1 and TRBJ1-2; D might be TRBD1 (5 bases). This CDR3 comprises 12 residues. CDR1 and CDR2 from the germline V gene are DFQATT and SNEGSKA (reference sequence). Trimming took off 3 bases at V and 7 bases at J, with 12 bases between the two ends. CDR3: CSASPGRSGYTF. CDR3 DNA: TGCAGTGCTAGCCCAGGGCGGAGTGGCTACACCTTC.

The chain carries TRBV20-1 and TRBJ2-1, with TRBD2 as a possible D gene (6 bases). V lost 8 bases and J 3 bases, leaving 17 bases between the germline ends. CDR1 is DFQATT and CDR2 is SNEGSKA in the germline V gene (reference sequence). This CDR3 region has 14 residues. The CDR3 sequence: CSPKGTSLYNEQFF. CDR3 coding DNA: TGCAGTCCTAAGGGGACTTCCCTCTACAATGAGCAGTTCTTC.

The chain couples TRBV7-9 to TRBJ2-1; D might be TRBD2 (5 bases). The CDR3 is 11 amino acids. With 7 bases removed from V and 8 bases from J, the gap between germline ends came to 9 bases. CDR1 is SEHNR, CDR2 FQNEAQ, per germline (reference sequence). CDR3 sequence reads: CASNGGHEQFF. CDR3 in DNA: TGTGCCAGCAATGGAGGTCATGAGCAGTTCTTC.

The chain carries TRBV6-1 and TRBJ2-3, with a weak D call TRBD2 (6 bases). V dropped 8 bases and J dropped 8 bases, with 17 bases sitting between them. Germline CDR1 MNHNS, CDR2 SASEGT. CDR3 length: 13 residues. The CDR3 nucleotides read TGTGCCAGCCTTAGCGGAGGAGGGTCTACGCAGTATTTT. It is translated as CASLSGGGSTQYF.

V and J are TRBV6-1 and TRBJ2-7, with TRBD2 matching over 11 bases. This CDR3 has 16 amino acids. The ends lost 6 bases at V and 3 bases at J; junction bases unmatched: 10. Germline V gene lookup returns CDR1 MNHNS and CDR2 SASEGT. The CDR3 region is CASSDKLAGEVYEQYF. Here the CDR3 DNA reads TGTGCCAGCAGCGACAAACTAGCGGGAGAGGTCTACGAGCAGTACTTC.

Only one count was recorded for this clonotype. At one boundary the junction diverges from the germline segment, which might be a read error. The chain joins TRBV20-1 to TRBJ2-7, with 9 bases lining up with TRBD2. This CDR3 is 13 amino acids long. Per the germline V gene, CDR1 is DFQATT and CDR2 is SNEGSKA (reference sequence). This CDR3 reads CSSSGTQTYEQYF. The CDR3 region has the DNA TGCAGTTCTAGCGGGACCCAGACCTACGAGCAGTACTTC.

V usage is TRBV7-6 and J usage is TRBJ2-7; D may be TRBD1 or TRBD2 (5 bases each). The germline V gene encodes CDR1 SGHVS and CDR2 FNYEAQ. The CDR3 totals 15 residues. V lost 3 bases, J lost 0 bases, and 12 bases lay in between. The CDR3, as DNA: TGTGCCAGCAGCTTTGGGGGAGATGCCTCCTACGAGCAGTACTTC. It codes for CASSFGGDASYEQYF.

The chain uses TRBV28 and TRBJ2-2, with 11 positions matching TRBD1. The length of the CDR3 is 16 residues. V lost 5 bases and J lost 5; bases outside the gene matches: 7. Looked up from germline, CDR1 is MDHEN and CDR2 is SYDVKM. The CDR3 DNA follows: TGTGCCAGCAGTCCCTGGGGACAGGGGGATACCGGGGAGCTGTTTTTT. As protein: CASSPWGQGDTGELFF.

This clonotype was recorded a few times. J is TRBJ2-1 and V is TRBV13, with D possibly TRBD2 on 7 matching bases. Germline V lookup: CDR1 PRHDT, CDR2 FYEKMQ (reference sequence). Deletions cut 6 bases from V and 7 bases from J, with 13 bases between. The CDR3 is 13 amino acids. CDR3 region: CASRSRGGNEQFF. For the CDR3, the DNA is TGTGCCAGCAGATCGAGGGGGGGGAATGAGCAGTTCTTC.

This clonotype was seen more than once but under ten times. CDR3 nucleotides: TGTGCCGTATTGGACGGGGGAGGCTACACCTTC. This translates into CAVLDGGGYTF. The chain employs TRBV7-6 and TRBJ1-2; D possibly corresponds to TRBD1 (5 bases). V dropped 11 bases and J dropped 8 bases, with 15 bases sitting between them. CDR1 and CDR2 (germline): SGHVS, FNYEAQ. CDR3 size: 11 residues.

This clonotype was seen at least ten times. The CDR3 here is CASSSGRSGGELFF. In DNA, the CDR3 is TGCGCCAGCAGCTCGGGACGGTCCGGCGGGGAGCTGTTTTTT. This chain links TRBV5-1 with TRBJ2-2, with D tentatively TRBD1 or TRBD2 (5 bases each). V lost 3 bases and J 7 bases, leaving 13 bases between the germline ends. Germline CDR1 reads SGHRS; CDR2 reads YFSETQ. The CDR3 is made up of 14 amino acids.

This clonotype was seen only a few times. CDR3 in amino acids: CSARGAGYDTQYF. The CDR3, as DNA: TGCAGTGCTAGAGGGGCAGGGTATGATACGCAGTATTTT. The rearrangement uses TRBV20-1 and TRBJ2-3, with a possible D match to TRBD1 (5 bases). Trimming took 1 base from V and 6 from J, leaving 11 bases between them. The CDR3 has 13 residues. Per germline, CDR1 DFQATT and CDR2 SNEGSKA (reference sequence).

The rearrangement links TRBV6-2 or TRBV6-3 to TRBJ2-1, with a possible D match to TRBD2 (6 bases). This CDR3 has 16 residues. The V end lost 2 bases, the J end lost 5 bases, and 16 bases lay between the germline ends. Germline lookup yields CDR1 MNHEY and CDR2 SVGEGT. DNA of the CDR3: TGTGCCAGCAGTTACCCCGCCGGGGGACTGAACAATGAGCAGTTCTTC. It yields the protein CASSYPAGGLNNEQFF.

This clonotype was recorded a few times. The CDR3 sequence is CASSRAGLWEKLFF. The CDR3 nucleotides are TGTGCCAGCAGTCGGGCGGGTTTGTGGGAAAAACTGTTTTTT. The V gene is TRBV12-3 or TRBV12-4, the J gene TRBJ1-4; D unresolved. The germline V and J ends were trimmed by 5 bases and 8 bases, with 15 bases remaining between them. The CDR3 is 14 amino acids.

This clonotype appeared a few times. The chain has TRBV4-3 and TRBJ1-4; D is unresolved. CDR1 is LGHNA, CDR2 YSLEER, per germline. The CDR3 is 14 amino acids. The V end lost 3 bases, the J end lost 8 bases, and 13 bases lay between the germline ends. As DNA, the CDR3 is TGCGCCAGCAGCCAGGCCGGTCCGGGGGAAAAACTGTTTTTT. Residues: CASSQAGPGEKLFF.

The chain uses TRBV9 and TRBJ2-7; D unclear. Germline CDR1 SGDLS, CDR2 YYNGEE. This CDR3 has 14 residues. V was pared by 4 bases and J by 2 bases, with 13 bases between. CDR3 protein: CASSLSGSPYEQYF. CDR3 DNA: TGTGCCAGCAGCTTATCCGGGTCCCCCTACGAGCAGTACTTC.